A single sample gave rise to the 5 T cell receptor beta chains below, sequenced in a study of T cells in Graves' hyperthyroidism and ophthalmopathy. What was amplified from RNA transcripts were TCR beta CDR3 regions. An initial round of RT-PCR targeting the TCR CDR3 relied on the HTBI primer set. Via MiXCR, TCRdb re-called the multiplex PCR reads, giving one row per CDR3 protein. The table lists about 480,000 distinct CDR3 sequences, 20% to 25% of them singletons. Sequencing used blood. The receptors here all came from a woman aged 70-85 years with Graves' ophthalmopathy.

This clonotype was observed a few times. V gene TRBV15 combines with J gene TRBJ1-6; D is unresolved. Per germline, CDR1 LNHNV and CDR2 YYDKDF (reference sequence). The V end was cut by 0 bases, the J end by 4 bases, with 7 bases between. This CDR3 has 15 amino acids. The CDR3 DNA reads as TGTGCCACCAGCAGAGATCTGCTATATAATTCACCCCTCCACTTT. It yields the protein CATSRDLLYNSPLHF.

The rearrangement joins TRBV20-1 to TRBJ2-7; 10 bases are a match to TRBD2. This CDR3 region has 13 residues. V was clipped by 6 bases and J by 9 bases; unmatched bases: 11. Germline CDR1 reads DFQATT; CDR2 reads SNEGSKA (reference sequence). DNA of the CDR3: TGCAGTGCCATTAGGACTAGCGGTCTTGGGCAGTACTTC. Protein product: CSAIRTSGLGQYF.

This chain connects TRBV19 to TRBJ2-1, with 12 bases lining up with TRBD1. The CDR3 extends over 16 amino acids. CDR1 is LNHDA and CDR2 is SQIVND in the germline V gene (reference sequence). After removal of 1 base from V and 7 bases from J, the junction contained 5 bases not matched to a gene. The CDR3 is CASSIAGTGGLNEQFF. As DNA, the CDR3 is TGTGCCAGTAGTATAGCGGGGACAGGGGGCTTGAATGAGCAGTTCTTC.

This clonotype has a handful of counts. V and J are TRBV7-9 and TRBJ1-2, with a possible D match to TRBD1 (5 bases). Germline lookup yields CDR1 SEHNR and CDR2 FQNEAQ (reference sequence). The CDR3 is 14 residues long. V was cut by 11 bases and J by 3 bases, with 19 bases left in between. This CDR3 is CAGYAEGTDYGYTF. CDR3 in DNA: TGTGCCGGCTATGCGGAAGGGACGGACTATGGCTACACCTTC.

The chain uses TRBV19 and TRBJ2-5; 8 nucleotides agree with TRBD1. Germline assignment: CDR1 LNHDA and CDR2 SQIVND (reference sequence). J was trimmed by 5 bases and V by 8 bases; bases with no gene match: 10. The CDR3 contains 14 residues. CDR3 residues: CASSSQGAGETQYF. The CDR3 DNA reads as TGTGCCAGTTCCTCCCAGGGGGCGGGGGAGACCCAGTACTTC.